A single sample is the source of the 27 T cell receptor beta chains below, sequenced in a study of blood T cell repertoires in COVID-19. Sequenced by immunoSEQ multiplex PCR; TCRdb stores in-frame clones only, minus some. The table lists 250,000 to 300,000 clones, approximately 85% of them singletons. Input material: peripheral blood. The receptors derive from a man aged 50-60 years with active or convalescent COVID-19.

This CDR3 reads CASSRDRGGNEKLFF. The CDR3 nucleotides are TGCGCCAGCAGCCGGGACAGGGGAGGTAATGAAAAACTGTTTTTT. The V and J genes are TRBV10-2 and TRBJ1-4, with 10 nucleotides matching TRBD1. The CDR3 runs 15 residues. Germline CDR1 and CDR2: WSHSY and SAAADI. After removal of 6 bases from V and 4 bases from J, the junction contained 5 bases not matched to a gene.

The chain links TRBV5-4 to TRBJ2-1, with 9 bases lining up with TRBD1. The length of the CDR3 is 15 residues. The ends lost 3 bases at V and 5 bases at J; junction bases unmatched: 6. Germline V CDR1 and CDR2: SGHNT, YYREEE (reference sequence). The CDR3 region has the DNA TGTGCCAGCAGCTGGGGGACAGGGTTTGACAATGAGCAGTTCTTC. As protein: CASSWGTGFDNEQFF.

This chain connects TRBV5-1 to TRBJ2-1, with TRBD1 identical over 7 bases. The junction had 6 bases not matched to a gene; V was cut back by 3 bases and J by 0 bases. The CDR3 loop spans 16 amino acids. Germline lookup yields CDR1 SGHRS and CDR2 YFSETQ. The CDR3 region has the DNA TGCGCCAGCAGCTCGACAGGGTTCAGCTCCTACAATGAGCAGTTCTTC. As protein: CASSSTGFSSYNEQFF.

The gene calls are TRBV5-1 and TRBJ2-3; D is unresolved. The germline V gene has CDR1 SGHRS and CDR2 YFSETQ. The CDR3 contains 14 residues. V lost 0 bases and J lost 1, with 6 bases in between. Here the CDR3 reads CASSLGRGTDTQYF. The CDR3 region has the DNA TGCGCCAGCAGCTTGGGTCGCGGCACAGATACGCAGTATTTT.

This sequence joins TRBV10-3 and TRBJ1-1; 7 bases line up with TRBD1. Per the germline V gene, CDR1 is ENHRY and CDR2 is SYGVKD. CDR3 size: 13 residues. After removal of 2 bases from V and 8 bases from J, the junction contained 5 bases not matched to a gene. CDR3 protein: CAISEAGTAEAFF. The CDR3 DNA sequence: TGTGCCATCAGTGAGGCCGGGACAGCCGAAGCTTTCTTT.

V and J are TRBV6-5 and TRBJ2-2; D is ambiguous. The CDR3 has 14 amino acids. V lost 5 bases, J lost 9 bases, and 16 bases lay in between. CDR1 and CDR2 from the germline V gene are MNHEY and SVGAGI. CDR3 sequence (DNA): TGTGCCAGCAGTCGCCGGTCTGATCCCCGGGAGCTGTTTTTT. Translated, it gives CASSRRSDPRELFF.

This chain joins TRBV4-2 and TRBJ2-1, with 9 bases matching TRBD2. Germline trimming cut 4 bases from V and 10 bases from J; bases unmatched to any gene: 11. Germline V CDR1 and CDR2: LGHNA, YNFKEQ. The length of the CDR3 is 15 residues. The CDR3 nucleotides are TGTGCCAGCAGCCTCCAACCGGGACTAGCAGCGGAGCAGTTCTTC. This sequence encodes CASSLQPGLAAEQFF.

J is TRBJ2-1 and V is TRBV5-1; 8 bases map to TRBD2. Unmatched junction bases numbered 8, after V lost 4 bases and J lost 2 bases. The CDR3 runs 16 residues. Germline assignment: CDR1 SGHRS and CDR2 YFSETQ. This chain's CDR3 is CASSRSGVVPYNEQFF. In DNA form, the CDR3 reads TGCGCCAGCAGCCGTAGCGGGGTAGTTCCCTACAATGAGCAGTTCTTC.

CDR3 coding DNA: TGTGCCAGCAGTGTCAAGACAAACACTGAAGCTTTCTTT. Protein sequence: CASSVKTNTEAFF. V usage is TRBV2 and J usage is TRBJ1-1; D not certain. Germline V gives CDR1 SNHLY, CDR2 FYNNEI. Trimming left V 4 bases short and J 2 bases short, with 8 bases between. The CDR3 is 13 amino acids.

The CDR3 DNA sequence: TGTGCCAGCAGTCCTAGGGGTTCGGTATCACCCCTCCACTTT. Its translation: CASSPRGSVSPLHF. V is TRBV27 and J is TRBJ1-6, with a tentative D call TRBD1 (5 bases). Germline loops: CDR1 MNHEY, CDR2 SMNVEV (reference sequence). The CDR3 spans 14 residues. V dropped 5 bases and J dropped 10 bases, with 15 bases sitting between them.

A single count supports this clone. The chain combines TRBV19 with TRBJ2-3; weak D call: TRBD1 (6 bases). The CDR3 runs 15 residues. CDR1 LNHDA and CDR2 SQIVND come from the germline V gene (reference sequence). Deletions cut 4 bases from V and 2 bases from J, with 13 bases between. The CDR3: CASSTSGHLTDTQYF. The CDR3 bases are TGTGCCAGTAGTACCTCGGGACACCTCACAGATACGCAGTATTTT.

The CDR3 DNA reads as TGTGCCAGCAATCGACAGGGGCCCTATGAAAAACTGTTTTTT. Amino acid sequence: CASNRQGPYEKLFF. The genes are TRBV2 and TRBJ1-4; 8 bases are a match to TRBD1. The ends lost 7 bases at V and 6 bases at J; junction bases unmatched: 7. CDR1 is SNHLY, CDR2 FYNNEI, per germline. There are 14 residues in the CDR3.

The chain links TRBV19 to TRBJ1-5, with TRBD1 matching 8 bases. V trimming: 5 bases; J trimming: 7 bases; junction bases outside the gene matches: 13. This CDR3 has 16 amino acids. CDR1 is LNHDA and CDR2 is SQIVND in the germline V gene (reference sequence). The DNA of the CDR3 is TGTGCCAGTAGTTCCCCGACAGGGGTTTTAGGACAGCCCCAGCATTTT. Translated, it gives CASSSPTGVLGQPQHF.

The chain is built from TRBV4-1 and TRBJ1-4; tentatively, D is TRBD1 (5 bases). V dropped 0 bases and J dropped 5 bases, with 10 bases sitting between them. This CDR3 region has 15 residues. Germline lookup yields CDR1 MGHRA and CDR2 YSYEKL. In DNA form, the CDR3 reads TGCGCCAGCAGCCAAGAGGGGGGGTTGAATGAAAAACTGTTTTTT. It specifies CASSQEGGLNEKLFF.

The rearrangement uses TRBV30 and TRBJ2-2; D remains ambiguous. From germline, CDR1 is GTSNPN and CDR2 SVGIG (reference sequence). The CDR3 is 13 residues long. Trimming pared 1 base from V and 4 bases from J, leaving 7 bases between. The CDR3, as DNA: TGTGCCTGGAGTGAGCCCCCCACCGGGGAGCTGTTTTTT. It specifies CAWSEPPTGELFF.

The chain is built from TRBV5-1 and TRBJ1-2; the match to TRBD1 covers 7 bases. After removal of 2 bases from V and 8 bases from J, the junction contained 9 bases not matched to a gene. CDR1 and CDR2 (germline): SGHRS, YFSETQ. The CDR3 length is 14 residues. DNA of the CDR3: TGCGCCAGCAGCTTTCACGACAGGGCGGGCGGCTACACCTTC. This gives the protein CASSFHDRAGGYTF.

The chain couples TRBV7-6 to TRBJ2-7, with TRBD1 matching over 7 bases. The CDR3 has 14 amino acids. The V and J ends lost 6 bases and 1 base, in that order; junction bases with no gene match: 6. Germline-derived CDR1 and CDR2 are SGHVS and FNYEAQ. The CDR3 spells CASSLGDSSYEQYF. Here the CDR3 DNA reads TGTGCCAGCAGTCTTGGGGACAGTTCCTACGAGCAGTACTTC.

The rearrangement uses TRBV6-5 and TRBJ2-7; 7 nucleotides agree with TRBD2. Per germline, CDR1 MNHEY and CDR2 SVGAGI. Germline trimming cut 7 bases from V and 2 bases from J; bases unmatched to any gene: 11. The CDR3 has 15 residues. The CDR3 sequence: CASKQDGTMPYEQYF. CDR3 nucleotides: TGTGCCAGCAAACAAGACGGGACTATGCCCTACGAGCAGTACTTC.

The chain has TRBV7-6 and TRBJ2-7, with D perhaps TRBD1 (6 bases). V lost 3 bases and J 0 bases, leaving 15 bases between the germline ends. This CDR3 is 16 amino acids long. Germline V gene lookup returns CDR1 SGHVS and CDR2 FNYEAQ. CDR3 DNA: TGTGCCAGCAGCTTCTCTCTGACAGGTACCTCCTACGAGCAGTACTTC. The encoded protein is CASSFSLTGTSYEQYF. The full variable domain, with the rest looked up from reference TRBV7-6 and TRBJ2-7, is GAGVSQSPRYKVTKRGQDVALRCDPISGHVSLYWYRQALGQGPEFLTYFNYEAQQDKSGLPNDRFSAERPEGSISTLTIQRTEQRDSAMYRCASSFSLTGTSYEQYFGPGTRLTVT.

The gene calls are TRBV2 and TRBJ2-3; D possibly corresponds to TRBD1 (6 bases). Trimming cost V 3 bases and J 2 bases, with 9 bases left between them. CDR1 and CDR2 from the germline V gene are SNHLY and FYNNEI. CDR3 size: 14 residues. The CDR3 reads CASSDGQITDTQYF. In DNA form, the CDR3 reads TGTGCCAGCAGTGACGGACAGATCACAGATACGCAGTATTTT.

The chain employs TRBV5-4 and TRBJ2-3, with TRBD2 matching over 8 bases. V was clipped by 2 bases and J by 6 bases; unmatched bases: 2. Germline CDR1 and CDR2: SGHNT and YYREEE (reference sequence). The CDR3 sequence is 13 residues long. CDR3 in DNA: TGTGCCAGCAGCTTCCGGGAGGGCGATACGCAGTATTTT. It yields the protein CASSFREGDTQYF.

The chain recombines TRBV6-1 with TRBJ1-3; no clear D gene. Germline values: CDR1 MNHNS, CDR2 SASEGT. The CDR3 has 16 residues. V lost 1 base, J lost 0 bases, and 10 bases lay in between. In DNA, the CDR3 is TGTGCCAGCAGTGAAGGTCTGGTGAGCTCTGGAAACACCATATATTTT. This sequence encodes CASSEGLVSSGNTIYF.

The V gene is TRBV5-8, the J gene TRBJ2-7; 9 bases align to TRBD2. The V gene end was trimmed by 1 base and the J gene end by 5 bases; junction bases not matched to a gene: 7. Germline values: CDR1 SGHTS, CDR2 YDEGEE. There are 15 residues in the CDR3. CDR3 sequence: CASSLYSLAGNEQYF. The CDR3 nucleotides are TGTGCCAGCAGCTTGTACAGTCTAGCGGGGAACGAGCAGTACTTC. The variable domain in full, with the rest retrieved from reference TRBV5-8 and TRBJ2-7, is EAGVTQSPTHLIKTRGQQATLRCSPISGHTSVYWYQQALGLGLQFLLWYDEGEERNRGNFPPRFSGRQFPNYSSELNVNALELEDSALYLCASSLYSLAGNEQYFGPGTRLTVT.

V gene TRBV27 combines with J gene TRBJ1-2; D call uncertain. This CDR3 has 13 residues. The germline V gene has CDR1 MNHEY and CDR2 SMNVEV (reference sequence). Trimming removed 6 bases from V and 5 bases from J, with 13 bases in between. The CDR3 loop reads CASSLTGEYGYTF. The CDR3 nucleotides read TGTGCCAGCAGCCTGACCGGGGAGTATGGCTACACCTTC.

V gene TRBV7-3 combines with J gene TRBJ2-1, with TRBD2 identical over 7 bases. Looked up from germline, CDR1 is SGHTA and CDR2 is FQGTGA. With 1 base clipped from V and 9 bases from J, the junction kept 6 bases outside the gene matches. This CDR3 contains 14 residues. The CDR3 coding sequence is TGTGCCAGCAGCTTAATGGAGGGCGGGGGTGAGCAGTTCTTC. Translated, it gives CASSLMEGGGEQFF.

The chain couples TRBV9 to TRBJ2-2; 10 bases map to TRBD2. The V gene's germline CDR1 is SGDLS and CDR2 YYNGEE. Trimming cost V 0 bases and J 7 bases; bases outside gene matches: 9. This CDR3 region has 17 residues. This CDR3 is CASSVATSGRAGGELFF. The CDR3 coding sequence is TGTGCCAGCAGCGTAGCTACAAGCGGGAGGGCCGGCGGGGAGCTGTTTTTT.

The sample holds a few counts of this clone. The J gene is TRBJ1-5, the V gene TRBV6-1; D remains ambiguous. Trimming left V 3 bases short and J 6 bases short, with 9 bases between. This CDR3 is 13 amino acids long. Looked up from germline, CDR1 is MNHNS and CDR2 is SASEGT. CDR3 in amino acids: CASSDWESQPQHF. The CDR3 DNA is TGTGCCAGCAGTGATTGGGAGAGTCAGCCCCAGCATTTT.